This T cell receptor (beta chain) originates from a study of HIV-infected patients and healthy controls. The germline gives CDR1 SGHTA, CDR2 FQGTGA. The CDR3 has 17 residues. With 7 bases clipped from V and 0 bases from J, the junction kept 7 bases outside the gene matches. TCRdb redid the calling of the 5' RACE reads with MiXCR, one entry per CDR3 protein. Of about 18,000 distinct CDR3 sequences in the sample, approximately 18% were seen once. There are many counts of this clonotype. This sequence joins TRBV7-3 and TRBJ2-2; 11 positions match TRBD2. Input material: CD8+ T cells from blood. This TCR was recovered from a human donor in good health. The CDR3 loop is CASTPFSGGANTGELFF. The CDR3 bases are TGTGCCAGCACCCCCTTTAGCGGGGGGGCGAACACCGGGGAGCTGTTTTTT.